One and the same sample provided the 19 T cell receptor beta chains below, sequenced in a study of blood T cells in healthy people across ages. It was with a sample-barcoded 5' primer and a J-beta primer mix that a second PCR of roughly 7 to 12 cycles was run. MiXCR, applied by TCRdb to the 5' RACE reads, yields one record per CDR3 protein. The sample holds 1.5 million to 2 million distinct CDR3 sequences, around 48% seen once. Input material: blood. All receptors derive from a woman aged 35 to 49 in good health.

The chain links TRBV5-1 to TRBJ2-3, with TRBD2 matching over 7 bases. V lost 5 bases to trimming and J lost 4 bases; unmatched junction nucleotides: 4. The CDR3 runs 13 residues. The germline gives CDR1 SGHRS, CDR2 YFSETQ. CDR3 DNA: TGCGCCAGCAGTGGACTAGTGGCAGATACGCAGTATTTT. It yields the protein CASSGLVADTQYF.

J is TRBJ1-4 and V is TRBV5-1; TRBD1 might be the D (5 bases). The ends were cut back, 1 base at V and 7 bases at J, with 17 bases in the middle. In germline, CDR1 is SGHRS, CDR2 YFSETQ. The CDR3 sequence is 16 residues long. CDR3 coding DNA: TGCGCCAGCAGCTTGAGCGCGCAGGGAATAGGTGAAAAACTGTTTTTT. Translating gives CASSLSAQGIGEKLFF.

This chain connects TRBV20-1 to TRBJ1-2; TRBD1 aligns across 12 bases. Germline V gene sequence: CDR1 DFQATT, CDR2 SNEGSKA (reference sequence). The CDR3 totals 14 residues. The V and J ends lost 7 bases and 5 bases, in that order; junction bases with no gene match: 8. CDR3 residues: CSVGGQGAAYGYTF. The CDR3 DNA is TGCAGTGTCGGGGGACAGGGGGCGGCGTATGGCTACACCTTC.

V and J are TRBV12-3 or TRBV12-4 and TRBJ2-7, with D uncertain. The CDR3 spans 14 residues. The V and J ends lost 10 bases and 3 bases respectively, with 19 bases between them. CDR3 nucleotide sequence: TGTGCCATGAGGAACTTGACCGAAAACTACGAGCAGTACTTC. Translation gives CAMRNLTENYEQYF.

With respect to this clonotype: The junction shows a germline mismatch at one end, possibly a read error. The chain recombines TRBV5-1 with TRBJ1-5, with 7 bases that match TRBD1. From germline, CDR1 is SGHRS and CDR2 YFSETQ. The CDR3 length is 14 residues. CDR3 amino acids: CASSPGTENQPQHF. CDR3 bases: TGTGCCAGCAGCCCTGGGACAGAGAATCAGCCCCAGCATTTT.

The rearrangement links TRBV21-1 to TRBJ1-2; the table's D call, TRBD1, was not checked against the DNA. TRBV21-1 has pseudogene status. The CDR3 sequence is 15 residues long. The CDR3 protein is CASSTHISRENGYTF. In nucleotides, the CDR3 is TGTGCCAGCAGCACCCACATAAGCAGGGAAAATGGCTACACCTTC.

This clonotype was seen more than once but under ten times. The rearrangement uses TRBV7-2 and TRBJ2-1, with D unresolved. Per the germline V gene, CDR1 is SGHTA and CDR2 is FQGNSA. Trimming removed 2 bases from V and 6 bases from J, with 11 bases in between. The CDR3 runs 14 residues. In DNA form, the CDR3 reads TGTGCCAGCAGCTTAATCGTGTCGCCCAATGAGCAGTTCTTC. Protein: CASSLIVSPNEQFF.

The chain carries TRBV2 and TRBJ2-5; 12 bases fit TRBD1. CDR3 size: 13 residues. J lost 8 bases, V lost 11 bases, and 9 bases had no gene match. The V gene's germline CDR1 is SNHLY and CDR2 FYNNEI. In nucleotides, the CDR3 is TGTGCCGGCAATAGGGACAGGGGGCGAACCCAGTACTTC. Amino acid sequence: CAGNRDRGRTQYF.

The chain carries TRBV24-1 and TRBJ2-3; D ambiguous. Germline-derived CDR1 and CDR2 are KGHDR and SFDVKD. Trimming removed 5 bases from V and 10 bases from J, with 9 bases in between. The CDR3 is 11 amino acids. CDR3: CATSVGFAQYF. The CDR3 coding sequence is TGTGCCACCAGTGTCGGGTTCGCGCAGTATTTT.

The rearrangement uses TRBV7-3 and TRBJ2-7; the D is unclear. Gene TRBJ2-5 matches the end of the DNA better, so the J call may be wrong. The CDR3 is 16 residues long. The germline V gene encodes CDR1 SGHTA and CDR2 FQGTGA. The CDR3 region has the DNA TGTGCCAGCAGCTTAAGGACCGGGCCACCACAAGAGACCCAGTACTTC. This sequence encodes CASSLRTGPPQETQYF.

V usage is TRBV27 and J usage is TRBJ2-7; possible D gene TRBD1, 6 bases. V was cut by 5 bases and J by 0 bases, with 11 bases left in between. Germline-derived CDR1 and CDR2 are MNHEY and SMNVEV (reference sequence). The CDR3 spans 14 residues. The CDR3, as DNA: TGTGCCAGCAGTATCAACAGGGACTCCTACGAGCAGTACTTC. Its protein product is CASSINRDSYEQYF.

This clonotype was counted a few times. This chain uses TRBV4-1 with TRBJ1-2, with D possibly matching TRBD1 (6 bases). Deletions cut 1 base from V and 8 bases from J, with 14 bases between. Germline V gene lookup returns CDR1 MGHRA and CDR2 YSYEKL. CDR3 length equals 14 residues. CDR3 region: CASSQAGALGGYTF. The CDR3 DNA reads TGCGCCAGCAGCCAAGCAGGGGCCCTGGGGGGCTACACCTTC.

CDR3 sequence: CASSSSGDWDTQYF. The CDR3 DNA reads as TGTGCCAGCAGCTCGAGCGGGGATTGGGATACGCAGTATTTT. The gene calls are TRBV11-3 and TRBJ2-3; 7 nucleotides match TRBD2. This CDR3 is built from 14 residues. V dropped 4 bases and J dropped 6; count of bases not matched to a gene: 7. CDR1 is SGHNT, CDR2 YENEEA, per germline.

This chain uses TRBV12-3 or TRBV12-4 with TRBJ1-2, with D maybe TRBD1 (5 bases). V was cut by 3 bases and J by 4 bases, with 18 bases left in between. CDR3 length: 16 residues. The CDR3 reads CASSLGIGREAYGYTF. CDR3 coding DNA: TGTGCCAGCAGTTTGGGGATCGGCAGGGAGGCCTATGGCTACACCTTC.

The chain recombines TRBV7-2 with TRBJ2-1; 11 bases match TRBD2. CDR3 length: 16 amino acids. Germline CDR1 and CDR2: SGHTA and FQGNSA. The trim removed 5 bases at V and 4 bases at J, leaving 7 bases unmatched. CDR3 nucleotides: TGTGCCAGCAGCCCAATTAGCGGGGGGGTTTACAATGAGCAGTTCTTC. Protein: CASSPISGGVYNEQFF.

With regard to this clonotype: Just one base apart from a much larger clone, this may be a read error. The chain joins TRBV20-1 to TRBJ2-1; no definite D call. The CDR3 contains 13 residues. V lost 7 bases, J lost 5 bases, and 15 bases lay in between. Looked up from germline, CDR1 is DFQATT and CDR2 is SNEGSKA (reference sequence). DNA for the CDR3: TGCAGTGGCTCCGACCCGACTCACAATGAGCAGTTCTTC. Translating it yields CSGSDPTHNEQFF.

This sequence joins TRBV12-3 or TRBV12-4 and TRBJ1-1, with D perhaps TRBD1 (5 bases). The V end lost 7 bases, the J end lost 5 bases, and 11 bases lay between the germline ends. This CDR3 has 12 residues. DNA of the CDR3: TGTGCCAGCATGAGGGGTGAGACTGAAGCTTTCTTT. As protein: CASMRGETEAFF.

The chain has TRBV6-1 and TRBJ2-1; D is unclear. Trimming cost V 7 bases and J 13 bases, with 20 bases left between them. The CDR3 consists of 13 residues. Looked up from germline, CDR1 is MNHNS and CDR2 is SASEGT. CDR3 sequence: CASIGLEAETQFF. The CDR3 DNA reads TGTGCCAGCATCGGCCTTGAGGCAGAGACCCAGTTCTTC.

With regard to this clonotype: Compared with germline, one end of the junction differs, possibly owing to a read error. V gene TRBV12-3 or TRBV12-4 combines with J gene TRBJ2-5; 7 bases map to TRBD2. The CDR3 length is 17 residues. CDR3 coding DNA: TGTGCCGGCAGTTGCCCGGCTAGCGGCCTCCTAATGGGGACCCAGTACTTC. Its translation: CAGSCPASGLLMGTQYF.